Presented here are 7 T cell receptor beta chains from one specimen sequenced in a study of regulatory T cells in long-lasting Graves disease. Specified time point: persistent/refractory GD, antithyroid drugs over 5 years with positive TRAb. The TCR library used RNA extracted from PBMCs. Arm-PCR of CDR3 regions with iRepertoire HTBI primers generated TCR beta libraries. TCRdb re-called the multiplex PCR reads with MiXCR, one entry per CDR3 protein. The data show approximately 360,000 distinct CDR3 sequences, around 23% seen once. The source material was peripheral blood mononuclear cells (PBMCs), sampled when the disease was refractory, from a patient treated with antithyroid drugs. These receptors came from a middle-aged woman with Graves disease.

The chain couples TRBV11-1 to TRBJ2-3; D is possibly TRBD1 (6 bases). CDR3 length: 17 amino acids. V dropped 4 bases and J dropped 3 bases, with 20 bases sitting between them. Germline loops: CDR1 SGHAT, CDR2 FQDESV (reference sequence). The CDR3 protein is CASSSATGTSPTDTQYF. In nucleotides, the CDR3 is TGTGCCAGCAGCTCGGCCACCGGGACATCGCCGACAGATACGCAGTATTTT.

V is TRBV6-1 and J is TRBJ2-7; tentatively, D is TRBD1 (5 bases). V shed 6 bases and J shed 3 bases, with 12 bases lying between them. The V gene's germline CDR1 is MNHNS and CDR2 SASEGT. This CDR3 has 13 amino acids. CDR3: CASRSGLFYEQYF. CDR3 in DNA: TGTGCCAGCAGGTCAGGGTTGTTCTACGAGCAGTACTTC.

This clonotype was counted between two and nine times. This chain uses TRBV29-1 with TRBJ2-2, with TRBD2 matching 12 bases. Germline trimming cut 5 bases from V and 6 bases from J; bases unmatched to any gene: 4. This CDR3 has 14 residues. Germline V gene sequence: CDR1 SQVTM, CDR2 ANQGSEA. This CDR3 is CSVSTSGRPGELFF. In DNA, the CDR3 is TGCAGCGTTTCCACTAGCGGGAGGCCCGGGGAGCTGTTTTTT.

This clonotype showed up just once. The V gene is TRBV10-3, the J gene TRBJ2-1; TRBD2 matches at 9 bases. CDR3 size: 15 residues. J was trimmed by 7 bases and V by 3 bases; bases with no gene match: 7. Germline V gene sequence: CDR1 ENHRY, CDR2 SYGVKD. CDR3 amino acids: CAISDSSGIGNEQFF. CDR3 coding DNA: TGTGCCATCAGTGACTCTAGCGGGATAGGGAATGAGCAGTTCTTC.

This chain links TRBV28 with TRBJ2-1; 13 bases line up with TRBD2. This CDR3 comprises 15 residues. Losses at the gene ends were 6 bases for V and 7 bases for J; bases not matched to a gene: 6. Germline assignment: CDR1 MDHEN and CDR2 SYDVKM. DNA of the CDR3: TGTGCCAGCAGGCGGGGACTAGCGGGATGGAATGAGCAGTTCTTC. Residues: CASRRGLAGWNEQFF.

This clonotype was observed many times. V gene TRBV2 combines with J gene TRBJ2-5; TRBD2 aligns across 15 bases. J gave up 5 bases and V 7 bases, and 11 bases lay outside the gene matches. This CDR3 has 17 residues. CDR1 is SNHLY, CDR2 FYNNEI, per germline. The CDR3 DNA sequence: TGTGCCAGCACCGATACTGGACTAGCGGGAGGGTCGGAGACCCAGTACTTC. Protein sequence: CASTDTGLAGGSETQYF.

The genes are TRBV5-6 and TRBJ1-3; TRBD1 is a possible D gene (5 bases). The CDR3 spans 17 residues. Germline-derived CDR1 and CDR2 are SGHDT and YYEEEE. Trimming removed 3 bases at V and 2 bases at J, with 18 bases between. The CDR3 DNA reads TGTGCCAGCAGCTACCCGACAGCACGTCTTGCTGGAAACACCATATATTTT. Protein sequence: CASSYPTARLAGNTIYF.